This TCR beta chain appears in the sequencing data of a study of CD8 T cells in ankylosing spondylitis. This clonotype was seen at least ten times. Its target is unknown. V was cut by 5 bases and J by 5 bases, with 10 bases left in between. The germline gives CDR1 SEHNR, CDR2 FQNEAQ (reference sequence). The CDR3 spans 13 residues. General study points: For ankylosing spondylitis blood, a TCR beta motif of eight or nine highly homologous variants appeared characteristic. The study looked at matched synovial fluid samples from ankylosing spondylitis patients. Disease-linked clones were reported to be significantly enriched there.

The authors made TCR beta libraries by quantitative 5'-RACE with molecular barcodes. TCRdb redid the calling of the 5' RACE reads with MiXCR, one entry per CDR3 protein. The sample has over 110,000 distinct CDR3 sequences; roughly 8% are singletons. Sequencing was done on a sample of synovial fluid, either unsorted or a sorted T cell fraction (not recorded which). The receptor's source is a male donor with ankylosing spondylitis. V gene TRBV7-9 combines with J gene TRBJ2-4; no clear D gene. The CDR3 DNA reads as TGTGCCAGCAGCCTACCTGACGAAAACATTCAGTACTTC. It codes for CASSLPDENIQYF.